The 7 T cell receptor beta chains listed next were all sequenced from one sample in a study of control samples from healthy donors and cancer patients. TCRdb's table, derived via immunoSEQ multiplex PCR, lists solely in-frame clones and lacks some. The sample gives 130,000 to 150,000 clones, more than 85% of which show up once; 8.5% to 9.5% is in the top ten. The sample comprised blood. The source is a woman aged 25 to 39 in good health.

V gene TRBV19 combines with J gene TRBJ2-5, with 14 bases aligning to TRBD2. This CDR3 has 16 residues. Germline V gene data show CDR1 as LNHDA and CDR2 as SQIVND (reference sequence). V dropped 5 bases and J dropped 4; count of bases not matched to a gene: 6. CDR3 nucleotide sequence: TGTGCCAGTAGTTCGGGACTAGCGGGAGTAGCAGAGACCCAGTACTTC. Its protein is CASSSGLAGVAETQYF. The complete variable domain, with remaining parts taken from reference TRBV19 and TRBJ2-5, reads DGGITQSPKYLFRKEGQNVTLSCEQNLNHDAMYWYRQDPGQGLRLIYYSQIVNDFQKGDIAEGYSVSREKKESFPLTVTSAQKNPTAFYLCASSSGLAGVAETQYFGPGTRLLVL.

The chain recombines TRBV6-2 or TRBV6-3 with TRBJ1-4; 8 bases line up with TRBD1. The V and J ends lost 2 bases and 5 bases, in that order; junction bases with no gene match: 7. Germline loops: CDR1 MNHEY, CDR2 SVGEGT. This CDR3 is 16 amino acids long. DNA for the CDR3: TGTGCCAGCAGTTACGGCGGGACAGGCGGGAATGAAAAACTGTTTTTT. Translated: CASSYGGTGGNEKLFF.

The V call is TRBV6-4, the J call TRBJ1-2, with D unclear. The germline gives CDR1 MRHNA, CDR2 SNTAGT. This CDR3 is built from 16 residues. The V and J ends lost 0 bases and 6 bases respectively, with 17 bases between them. This chain's CDR3 is CASSDSFSPGFDGYTF. The CDR3 nucleotides are TGTGCCAGCAGTGACTCGTTTTCCCCCGGTTTTGATGGCTACACCTTC.

V gene TRBV2 combines with J gene TRBJ1-1; the D is unclear. CDR1 and CDR2 (germline): SNHLY, FYNNEI. This CDR3 has 11 amino acids. V lost 7 bases and J 7 bases, leaving 10 bases between the germline ends. For the CDR3, the DNA is TGTGCCAGCAAGTCGGATCGTGAAGCTTTCTTT. Its protein product is CASKSDREAFF. The whole variable domain, filled in from reference TRBV2 and TRBJ1-1, reads EPEVTQTPSHQVTQMGQEVILRCVPISNHLYFYWYRQILGQKVEFLVSFYNNEISEKSEIFDDQFSVERPDGSNFTLKIRSTKLEDSAMYFCASKSDREAFFGQGTRLTVV.

V and J are TRBV24-1 and TRBJ2-3; TRBD1 matches at 12 bases. V lost 3 bases and J lost 2; bases outside the gene matches: 2. Germline CDR1 and CDR2: KGHDR and SFDVKD. The CDR3 has 16 amino acids. The CDR3, as DNA: TGTGCCACCAGTGATGGGACAGGGGGCCCCACAGATACGCAGTATTTT. This gives the protein CATSDGTGGPTDTQYF.

In this sample, this clone turned up once. The J gene is TRBJ2-5, the V gene TRBV19; tentative D call: TRBD1 (5 bases). The CDR3 covers 13 residues. Germline loops: CDR1 LNHDA, CDR2 SQIVND (reference sequence). The V and J ends lost 3 bases and 5 bases respectively, with 10 bases between them. CDR3 residues: CASSIRTMETQYF. The CDR3 DNA sequence: TGTGCCAGTAGTATTCGGACAATGGAGACCCAGTACTTC.

The chain recombines TRBV10-3 with TRBJ2-5; 8 nucleotides agree with TRBD2. CDR3 length equals 14 residues. The V and J ends lost 10 bases and 1 base, in that order; junction bases with no gene match: 8. The V gene's germline CDR1 is ENHRY and CDR2 SYGVKD. The DNA of the CDR3 is TGTGCCACCCGGTTAGGACTAGCCCAAGAGACCCAGTACTTC. Protein: CATRLGLAQETQYF.